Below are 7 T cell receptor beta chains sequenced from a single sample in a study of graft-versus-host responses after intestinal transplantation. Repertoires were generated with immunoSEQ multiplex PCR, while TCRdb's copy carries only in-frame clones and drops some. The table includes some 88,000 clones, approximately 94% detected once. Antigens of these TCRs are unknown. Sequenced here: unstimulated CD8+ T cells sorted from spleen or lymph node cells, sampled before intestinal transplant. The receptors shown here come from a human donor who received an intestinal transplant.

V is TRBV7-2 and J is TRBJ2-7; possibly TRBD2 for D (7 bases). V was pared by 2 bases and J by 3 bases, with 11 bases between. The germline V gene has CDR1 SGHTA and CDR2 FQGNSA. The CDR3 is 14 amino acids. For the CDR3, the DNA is TGTGCCAGCAGCTTAACCGGGGGGCTCTACGAGCAGTACTTC. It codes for CASSLTGGLYEQYF.

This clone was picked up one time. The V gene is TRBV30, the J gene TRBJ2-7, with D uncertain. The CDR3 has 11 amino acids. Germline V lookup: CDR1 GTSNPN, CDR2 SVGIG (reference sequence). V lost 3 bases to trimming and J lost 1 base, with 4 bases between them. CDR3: CAWRESYEQYF. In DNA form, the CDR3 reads TGTGCCTGGAGGGAGTCCTACGAGCAGTACTTC.

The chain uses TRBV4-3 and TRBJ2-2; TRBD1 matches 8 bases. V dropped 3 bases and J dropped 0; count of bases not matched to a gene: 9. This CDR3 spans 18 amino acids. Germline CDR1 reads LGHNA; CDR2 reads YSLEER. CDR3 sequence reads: CASSQGPGQDSNTGELFF. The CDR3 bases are TGCGCCAGCAGCCAGGGTCCGGGACAGGACTCGAACACCGGGGAGCTGTTTTTT.

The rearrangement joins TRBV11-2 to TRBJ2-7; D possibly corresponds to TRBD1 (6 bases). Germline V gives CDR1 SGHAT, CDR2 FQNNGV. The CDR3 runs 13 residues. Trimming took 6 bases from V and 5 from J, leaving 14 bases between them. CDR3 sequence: CASSFGTTNEQYF. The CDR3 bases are TGTGCCAGCAGTTTCGGGACAACGAACGAGCAGTACTTC.

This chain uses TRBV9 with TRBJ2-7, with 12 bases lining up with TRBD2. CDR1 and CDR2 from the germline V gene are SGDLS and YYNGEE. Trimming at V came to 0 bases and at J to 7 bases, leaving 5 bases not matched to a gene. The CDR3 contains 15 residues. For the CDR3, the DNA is TGTGCCAGCAGCGTAGCTAGCGGGGGGGCCTGGGAGCAGTACTTC. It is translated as CASSVASGGAWEQYF.

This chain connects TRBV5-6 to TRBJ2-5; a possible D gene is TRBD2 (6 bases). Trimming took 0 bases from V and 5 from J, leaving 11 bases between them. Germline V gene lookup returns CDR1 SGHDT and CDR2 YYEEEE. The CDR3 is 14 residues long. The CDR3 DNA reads TGTGCCAGCAGCTTGGGCCAGGGAGGCGAGACCCAGTACTTC. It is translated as CASSLGQGGETQYF.

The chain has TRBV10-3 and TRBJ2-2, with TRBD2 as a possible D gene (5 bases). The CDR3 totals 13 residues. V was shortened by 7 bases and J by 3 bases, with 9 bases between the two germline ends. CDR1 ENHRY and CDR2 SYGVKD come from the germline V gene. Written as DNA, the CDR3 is TGTGCCATCATGAACGGGGACACCGGGGAGCTGTTTTTT. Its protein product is CAIMNGDTGELFF.